This is a list of T cell receptor beta chains from one sample in a study of cytomegalovirus exposure and HLA in healthy donors. Profiled with immunoSEQ multiplex PCR; TCRdb holds only in-frame clones, not every one. The sample consists of 150,000 to 250,000 clones, around three quarters of them appearing once. The sequencing sample was made of PBMCs. The receptors here all came from a man aged 25 to 40 in good health and CMV-seronegative. CDR3s leave out the opening cysteine and the closing phenylalanine or tryptophan.

>TRBJ2-6|TRBV9
ASSAFSGQGGFAGANVLT
>TRBJ1-1|TRBV4-1
ASSQGQMNRGRTEAF
>TRBJ2-1|TRBV5-4
ASSHPPGVGGYNEQF
>TRBJ2-7|TRBV11-3
ASSGRQGSEQY
>TRBJ2-2|TRBV25-1
ASSRTDTGELF
>TRBJ2-2|TRBV9
ASSVDIASRNTGELF
>TRBJ2-5|TRBV28
ASSSPGQGSETQY
>TRBJ2-7|TRBV9
ASSTGTGFYEQY
>TRBJ2-5|TRBV27
ASRPGTSGFQETQY
>TRBJ2-7|TRBV27
ASSFGTAYEQY
>TRBJ2-1|TRBV25-1
ASSGASGSTNEQF
>TRBJ1-1|TRBV5-4
ASSSDPQGGTEAF
>TRBJ2-5|TRBV5-1
ASSLQGGETQY
>TRBJ2-7|TRBV7-2
ASSPDGGSSYEQY
>TRBJ2-1|TRBV29-1
SVVPAGDEQF
>TRBJ2-3|TRBV2
ASISGSGGTDTQY
>TRBJ2-7|TRBV5-1
ASSSGTAYEQY
>TRBJ2-1|TRBV28
ASSLNRVLSYNEQF
>TRBJ2-1|TRBV19
ASTDLADYNEQF
>TRBJ2-2|TRBV5-8
ASRQGRNTGELF
>TRBJ1-2|TRBV4-2
ASSIQGDNYGYT
>TRBJ2-7|TRBV2
ASSEIREGAYEQY
>TRBJ2-7|TRBV28
ASTSDTYEQY
>TRBJ2-3|TRBV4-2
ASSQAARADFTDTQY
>TRBJ1-1|TRBV5-1
ASSYRGNTEAF
>TRBJ1-2|TRBV6-5
ASNHPSDRGFGYT
>TRBJ1-1|TRBV6-1
ASSENWGGTVGNTEAF
>TRBJ1-6|TRBV11-2
ASSSDRPSPLH
>TRBJ1-3|TRBV28
ASITPVGVGNTIY
>TRBJ1-6|TRBV2
ASSRRGGPPPV
>TRBJ2-7|TRBV30
AWSGGGRPSYEQY
>TRBJ2-1|TRBV6-1
ASSEGGLAGAYNEQF
>TRBJ2-3|TRBV28
ASSFGFADTQY
>TRBJ2-7|TRBV10-1
ASSETLQGLHEQY
>TRBJ2-7|TRBV7-3
ASSLEGNSYEQY
>TRBJ1-2|TRBV19
ASSIARASSDSYT
>TRBJ2-2|TRBV5-1
ASSPAGTGSPGELF
>TRBJ2-7|TRBV30
AWSALAGSYEQY
>TRBJ2-7|TRBV7-2
ASSLDRGISYERY
>TRBJ2-3|TRBV6-5
ASRARGTDTQY
>TRBJ1-4|TRBV28
ASSVAPLIEKLF
>TRBJ2-1|TRBV6-5
ASSYRSGSPYNEQF
>TRBJ2-5|TRBV28
ASSSTNRRDRGLRETQY
>TRBJ2-2|TRBV5-4
ASSPGQGGIGELF
>TRBJ2-7|TRBV6-6
ASSVGLGEQY
>TRBJ2-5|TRBV5-8
ASSHDLRVETQY